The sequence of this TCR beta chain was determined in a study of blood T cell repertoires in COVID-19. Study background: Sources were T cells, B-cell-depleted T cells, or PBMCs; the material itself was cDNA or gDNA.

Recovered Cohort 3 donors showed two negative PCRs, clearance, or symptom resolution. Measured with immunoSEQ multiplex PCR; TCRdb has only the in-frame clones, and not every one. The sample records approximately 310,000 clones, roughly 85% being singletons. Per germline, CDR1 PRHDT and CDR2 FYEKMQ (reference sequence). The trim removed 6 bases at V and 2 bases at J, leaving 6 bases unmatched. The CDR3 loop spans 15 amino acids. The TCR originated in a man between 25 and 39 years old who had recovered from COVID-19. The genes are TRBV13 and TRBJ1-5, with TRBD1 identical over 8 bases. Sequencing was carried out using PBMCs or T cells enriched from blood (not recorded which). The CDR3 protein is CASSLNRGGNQPQHF. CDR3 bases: TGTGCCAGCAGTCTCAACAGGGGGGGCAATCAGCCCCAGCATTTT.